The 17 T cell receptor beta chains given below trace back to one sample, sequenced in a study of shared clonotypes between healthy human individuals (dated by TCRdb to 2020 to 2021). The library was made by the immunoSEQ multiplex PCR assay. TCRdb mirrors the immuneACCESS table, restricted to in-frame sequences. Some clones are absent from its copies; in checked studies, under half trace to an unresolved V gene, and the reason for the others is unknown. The sample yields roughly 1,500,000 clones; about 98.5% were counted once. The ten most abundant clones make up around 0.38% of the sample. Material: naive CD4+ T cells sorted from blood. The sample's cell subset or site label is to be understood as: CD45RA+ positively selected. These receptors were taken from a man aged 25-45 years in good health.

The chain employs TRBV7-8 and TRBJ1-2; TRBD1 might be the D (5 bases). The CDR3 is 13 residues long. Looked up from germline, CDR1 is SGHVS and CDR2 is FQNEAQ. Trimming pared 3 bases from V and 4 bases from J, leaving 9 bases between. CDR3 nucleotide sequence: TGTGCCAGCAGCTTGGGGACGAGCTATGGCTACACCTTC. Translation gives CASSLGTSYGYTF.

CDR3 amino acids: CASSLLRGSSTDTQYF. In nucleotides, the CDR3 is TGCGCCAGCAGCTTGCTTCGGGGGTCCTCCACAGATACGCAGTATTTT. The rearrangement joins TRBV5-1 to TRBJ2-3, with a tentative D call TRBD2 (6 bases). The V gene's germline CDR1 is SGHRS and CDR2 YFSETQ. Trimming removed 1 base from V and 2 bases from J, with 14 bases in between. This CDR3 comprises 16 residues.

The J gene is TRBJ2-1, the V gene TRBV20-1; 8 nucleotides align to TRBD2. The V gene's germline CDR1 is DFQATT and CDR2 SNEGSKA (reference sequence). The CDR3 has 11 residues. J lost 10 bases, V lost 7 bases, and 6 bases had no gene match. The CDR3 nucleotides read TGCAGTGGGGCGGGACTAGACGAGCAGTTCTTC. This encodes CSGAGLDEQFF.

V usage is TRBV10-1 and J usage is TRBJ2-5, with TRBD1 as a possible D gene (6 bases). The CDR3 length is 15 residues. Between the trimmed V and J ends, which lost 6 bases and 0 bases, there was a span of 14 bases. Germline loops: CDR1 WNHNN, CDR2 SYGVQD (reference sequence). The CDR3 region has the DNA TGCGCCAGCAGCCCAGGGGACACCGACCAAGAGACCCAGTACTTC. Translating it yields CASSPGDTDQETQYF.

The chain is built from TRBV5-4 and TRBJ2-1, with D unresolved. The V end was cut by 5 bases, the J end by 4 bases, with 4 bases between. The CDR3 sequence is 11 residues long. Germline CDR1 SGHNT, CDR2 YYREEE (reference sequence). The DNA of the CDR3 is TGTGCCAGCAGGGATTACAATGAGCAGTTCTTC. It specifies CASRDYNEQFF.

The V gene is TRBV12-5, the J gene TRBJ2-1; no definite D call. V lost 9 bases to trimming and J lost 6 bases, with 15 bases between them. This CDR3 contains 13 residues. Germline-derived CDR1 and CDR2 are LGHNT and FRNRAP. CDR3 sequence: CASGRYSRNEQFF. The DNA for the CDR3 is TGTGCTAGCGGCCGTTATAGTCGCAATGAGCAGTTCTTC.

A remark on this clone: Other DNA sequences in this specimen translate into the identical CDR3. The chain is built from TRBV14 and TRBJ1-1; D not certain. This CDR3 region has 13 residues. CDR1 and CDR2 (germline): SGHDN, FVKESK. V was trimmed by 3 bases and J by 3 bases, leaving 8 bases between them. This chain's CDR3 is CASSQGLDTEAFF. Written as DNA, the CDR3 is TGTGCCAGCAGCCAGGGGTTGGACACTGAAGCTTTCTTT. The complete variable domain, with remaining parts taken from reference TRBV14 and TRBJ1-1, reads EAGVTQFPSHSVIEKGQTVTLRCDPISGHDNLYWYRRVMGKEIKFLLHFVKESKQDESGMPNNRFLAERTGGTYSTLKVQPAELEDSGVYFCASSQGLDTEAFFGQGTRLTVV.

This clone came up once. This chain joins TRBV6-5 and TRBJ1-2, with a weak D call TRBD1 (5 bases). The germline CDR1 and CDR2 sequences are MNHEY and SVGAGI. V lost 2 bases to trimming and J lost 6 bases, with 10 bases between them. The CDR3 totals 13 residues. CDR3 in amino acids: CASSYNTGDGYTF. CDR3 bases: TGTGCCAGCAGTTACAATACGGGGGATGGCTACACCTTC.

J is TRBJ2-3 and V is TRBV7-9; no reliable D call. Germline CDR1 and CDR2: SEHNR and FQNEAQ (reference sequence). V lost 2 bases to trimming and J lost 0 bases, with 6 bases between them. The CDR3 sequence is 14 residues long. CDR3: CASSLQLSTDTQYF. CDR3 coding DNA: TGTGCCAGCAGCTTACAGCTCAGCACAGATACGCAGTATTTT.

The chain couples TRBV7-8 to TRBJ2-7; 7 nucleotides line up with TRBD2. Germline loops: CDR1 SGHVS, CDR2 FQNEAQ. The trim removed 7 bases at V and 6 bases at J, leaving 15 bases unmatched. CDR3 length equals 15 residues. CDR3 protein: CASTRNGGRAGEQYF. The CDR3 nucleotides are TGTGCCAGCACCCGAAATGGGGGGAGGGCCGGCGAGCAGTACTTC.

The rearrangement joins TRBV18 to TRBJ1-4; TRBD1 matches 10 bases. The CDR3 totals 17 residues. Trimming took 5 bases from V and 7 from J; bases not matched to a gene: 13. Germline assignment: CDR1 KGHSH and CDR2 LQKENI. This CDR3 reads CASSYTPLGTGVEKLFF. CDR3 nucleotide sequence: TGTGCCAGCTCATACACCCCCCTCGGGACAGGGGTTGAAAAACTGTTTTTT.

The chain is built from TRBV2 and TRBJ2-2; D uncertain. The germline gives CDR1 SNHLY, CDR2 FYNNEI. The CDR3 length is 13 residues. V was clipped by 6 bases and J by 2 bases, with 7 bases between them. CDR3 amino acids: CASSVANTGELFF. DNA for the CDR3: TGTGCCAGCAGCGTGGCTAACACCGGGGAGCTGTTTTTT.

The rearrangement joins TRBV9 to TRBJ2-5, with D perhaps assigned TRBD1 or TRBD2 (6 bases each). The ends were cut back, 2 bases at V and 1 base at J, with 18 bases in the middle. The CDR3 contains 17 residues. From germline, CDR1 is SGDLS and CDR2 YYNGEE. DNA for the CDR3: TGTGCCAGCAGCGTTTCACCCAGCGGAGGGGGCCAAGAGACCCAGTACTTC. This sequence encodes CASSVSPSGGGQETQYF.

Points on this clone: This same CDR3 is encoded by further DNA sequences in the sample. The chain recombines TRBV28 with TRBJ1-5, with TRBD1 as a possible D gene (6 bases). The germline V and J ends were trimmed by 5 bases and 2 bases, with 16 bases remaining between them. The CDR3 has 16 amino acids. The germline V gene encodes CDR1 MDHEN and CDR2 SYDVKM. The CDR3 DNA follows: TGTGCCAGCAGTCCCCCTGGGGGCGGAGGCAATCAGCCCCAGCATTTT. Residues: CASSPPGGGGNQPQHF.

This chain connects TRBV27 to TRBJ1-5; D unresolved. Looked up from germline, CDR1 is MNHEY and CDR2 is SMNVEV (reference sequence). This CDR3 has 16 amino acids. Trimming took off 7 bases at V and 4 bases at J, with 20 bases between the two ends. The CDR3 region is CASMNWPSSGNQPQHF. The CDR3 nucleotides read TGTGCCAGCATGAACTGGCCGTCATCGGGGAATCAGCCCCAGCATTTT.

V gene TRBV6-5 combines with J gene TRBJ2-1; no clear D gene. CDR1 is MNHEY and CDR2 is SVGAGI in the germline V gene. V was pared by 5 bases and J by 4 bases, with 15 bases between. The CDR3 has 15 residues. CDR3 region: CASSGMGRQYNEQFF. The CDR3 region has the DNA TGTGCCAGCAGTGGCATGGGAAGGCAATACAATGAGCAGTTCTTC.

The CDR3 DNA follows: TGTGCCATCAGTGAAAGGGGGAACACCGGGGAGCTGTTTTTT. Translation: CAISERGNTGELFF. The chain recombines TRBV10-3 with TRBJ2-2; possibly TRBD1 for D (5 bases). The CDR3 covers 14 residues. V was shortened by 3 bases and J by 1 base, with 6 bases between the two germline ends. Germline CDR1 is ENHRY and CDR2 is SYGVKD.